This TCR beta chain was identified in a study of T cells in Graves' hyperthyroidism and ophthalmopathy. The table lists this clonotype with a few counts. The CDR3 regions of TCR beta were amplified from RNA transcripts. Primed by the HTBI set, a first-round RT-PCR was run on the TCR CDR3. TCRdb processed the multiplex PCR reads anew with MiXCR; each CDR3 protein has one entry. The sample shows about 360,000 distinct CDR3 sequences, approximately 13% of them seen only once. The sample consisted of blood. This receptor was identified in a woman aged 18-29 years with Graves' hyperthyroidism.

CDR3 in amino acids: CASSLGRFNGYTF. For the CDR3, the DNA is TGTGCCAGCAGCCTGGGCAGGTTCAATGGCTACACCTTC. The chain links TRBV7-9 to TRBJ1-2; no definite D call. Germline V gives CDR1 SEHNR, CDR2 FQNEAQ (reference sequence). CDR3 length equals 13 residues. Trimming pared 5 bases from V and 6 bases from J, leaving 13 bases between.